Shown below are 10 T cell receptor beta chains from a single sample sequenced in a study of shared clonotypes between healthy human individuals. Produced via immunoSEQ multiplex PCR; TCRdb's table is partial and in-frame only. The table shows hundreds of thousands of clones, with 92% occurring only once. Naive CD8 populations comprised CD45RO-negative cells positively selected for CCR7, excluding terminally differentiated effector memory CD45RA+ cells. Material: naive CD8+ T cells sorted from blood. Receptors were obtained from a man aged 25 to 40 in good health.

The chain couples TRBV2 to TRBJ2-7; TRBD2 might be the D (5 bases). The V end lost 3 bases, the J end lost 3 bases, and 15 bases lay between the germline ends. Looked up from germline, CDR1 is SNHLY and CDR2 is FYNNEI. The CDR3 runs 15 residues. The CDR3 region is CASSDLALRFYEQYF. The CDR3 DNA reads TGTGCCAGCAGTGATTTAGCGCTGAGGTTCTACGAGCAGTACTTC.

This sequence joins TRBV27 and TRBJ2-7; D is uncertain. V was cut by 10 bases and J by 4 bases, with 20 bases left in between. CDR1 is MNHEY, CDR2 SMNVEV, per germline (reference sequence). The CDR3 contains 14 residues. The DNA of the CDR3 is TGTGCCACCGCACCGTCTAGGGAAATTTACGAGCAGTACTTC. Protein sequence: CATAPSREIYEQYF.

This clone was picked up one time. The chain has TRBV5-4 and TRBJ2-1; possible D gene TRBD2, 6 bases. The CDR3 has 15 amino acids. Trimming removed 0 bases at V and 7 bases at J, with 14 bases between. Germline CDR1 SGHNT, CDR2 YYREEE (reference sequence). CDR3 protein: CASSLAPGVLNEQFF. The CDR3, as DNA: TGTGCCAGCAGCTTGGCCCCGGGAGTGTTAAATGAGCAGTTCTTC.

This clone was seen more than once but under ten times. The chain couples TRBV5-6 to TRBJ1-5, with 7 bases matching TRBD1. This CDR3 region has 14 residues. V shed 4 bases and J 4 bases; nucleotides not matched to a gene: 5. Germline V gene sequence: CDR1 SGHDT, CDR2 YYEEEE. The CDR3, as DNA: TGTGCCAGCAGCCGGGGACAGTTTAATCAGCCCCAGCATTTT. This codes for CASSRGQFNQPQHF. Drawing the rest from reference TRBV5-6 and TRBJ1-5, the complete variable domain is DAGVTQSPTHLIKTRGQQVTLRCSPKSGHDTVSWYQQALGQGPQFIFQYYEEEERQRGNFPDRFSGHQFPNYSSELNVNALLLGDSALYLCASSRGQFNQPQHFGDGTRLSIL.

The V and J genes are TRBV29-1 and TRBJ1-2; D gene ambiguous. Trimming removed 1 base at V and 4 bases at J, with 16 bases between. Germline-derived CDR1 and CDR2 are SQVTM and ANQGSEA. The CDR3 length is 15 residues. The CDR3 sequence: CSVEVPRPPGYGYTF. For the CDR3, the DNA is TGCAGCGTTGAAGTTCCCAGGCCGCCTGGCTATGGCTACACCTTC.

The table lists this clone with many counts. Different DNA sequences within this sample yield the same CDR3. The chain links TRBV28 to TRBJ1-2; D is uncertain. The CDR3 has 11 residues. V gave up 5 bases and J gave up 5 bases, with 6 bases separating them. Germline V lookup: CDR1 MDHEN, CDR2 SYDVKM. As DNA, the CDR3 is TGTGCCAGCAGTCTATCTTATGGCTACACCTTC. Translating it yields CASSLSYGYTF.

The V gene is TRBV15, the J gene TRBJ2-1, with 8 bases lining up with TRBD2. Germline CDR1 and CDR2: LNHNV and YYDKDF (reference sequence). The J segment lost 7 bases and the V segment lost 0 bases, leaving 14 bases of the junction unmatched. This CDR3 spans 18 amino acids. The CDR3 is CATSRDLREGLGGNEQFF. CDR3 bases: TGTGCCACCAGCAGAGATCTCCGGGAGGGCCTTGGCGGGAATGAGCAGTTCTTC.

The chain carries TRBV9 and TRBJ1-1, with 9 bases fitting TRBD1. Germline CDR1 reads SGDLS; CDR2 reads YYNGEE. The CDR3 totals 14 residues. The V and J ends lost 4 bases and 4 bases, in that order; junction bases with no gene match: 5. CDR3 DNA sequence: TGTGCCAGCAGCCGCGGGGACAGGGCCACTGAAGCTTTCTTT. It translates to CASSRGDRATEAFF.

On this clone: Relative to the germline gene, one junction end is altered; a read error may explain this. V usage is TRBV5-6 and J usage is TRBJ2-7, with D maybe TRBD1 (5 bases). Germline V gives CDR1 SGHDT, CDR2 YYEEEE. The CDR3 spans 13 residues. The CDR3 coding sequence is TGTGCCAGCAGGTTGGGCCAGGGCTACGAGCAGTACTTC. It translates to CASRLGQGYEQYF.

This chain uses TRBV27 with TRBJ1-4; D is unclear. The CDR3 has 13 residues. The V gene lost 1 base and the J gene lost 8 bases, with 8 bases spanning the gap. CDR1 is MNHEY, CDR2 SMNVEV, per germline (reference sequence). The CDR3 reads CASSLYGWEKLFF. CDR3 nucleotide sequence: TGTGCCAGCAGTTTATATGGGTGGGAAAAACTGTTTTTT.